This TCR beta chain comes out of a study of blood T cell repertoires in COVID-19. The wider study: Sites in the United States, Italy and Spain provided acute and convalescent COVID-19 samples. Sources were T cells, B-cell-depleted T cells, or PBMCs; the material itself was cDNA or gDNA.

The CDR3 sequence is 15 residues long. Trimming removed 5 bases from V and 7 bases from J; junction bases left unmatched: 10. Germline CDR1 SGHTA, CDR2 FQGNSA. Per the study methods: Counts of nucleated cells, estimated from reference gene primer amplification, were obtained. Using immunoSEQ multiplex PCR, the repertoire was profiled, and TCRdb retains in-frame clones only, with some absent. V and J calls and clone size are as listed in that table; D and trimming were resolved from the DNA. The sample includes roughly 150,000 clones, roughly nine tenths of them seen just once. The chain couples TRBV7-2 to TRBJ2-2; 7 bases agree with TRBD2. This receptor was identified in a woman aged 35 to 49 with acute or convalescent COVID-19. Sequences were obtained from peripheral blood. The CDR3 here is CASSHDGLDVGELFF. CDR3 nucleotides: TGTGCCAGCAGCCACGACGGACTAGATGTCGGGGAGCTGTTTTTT.